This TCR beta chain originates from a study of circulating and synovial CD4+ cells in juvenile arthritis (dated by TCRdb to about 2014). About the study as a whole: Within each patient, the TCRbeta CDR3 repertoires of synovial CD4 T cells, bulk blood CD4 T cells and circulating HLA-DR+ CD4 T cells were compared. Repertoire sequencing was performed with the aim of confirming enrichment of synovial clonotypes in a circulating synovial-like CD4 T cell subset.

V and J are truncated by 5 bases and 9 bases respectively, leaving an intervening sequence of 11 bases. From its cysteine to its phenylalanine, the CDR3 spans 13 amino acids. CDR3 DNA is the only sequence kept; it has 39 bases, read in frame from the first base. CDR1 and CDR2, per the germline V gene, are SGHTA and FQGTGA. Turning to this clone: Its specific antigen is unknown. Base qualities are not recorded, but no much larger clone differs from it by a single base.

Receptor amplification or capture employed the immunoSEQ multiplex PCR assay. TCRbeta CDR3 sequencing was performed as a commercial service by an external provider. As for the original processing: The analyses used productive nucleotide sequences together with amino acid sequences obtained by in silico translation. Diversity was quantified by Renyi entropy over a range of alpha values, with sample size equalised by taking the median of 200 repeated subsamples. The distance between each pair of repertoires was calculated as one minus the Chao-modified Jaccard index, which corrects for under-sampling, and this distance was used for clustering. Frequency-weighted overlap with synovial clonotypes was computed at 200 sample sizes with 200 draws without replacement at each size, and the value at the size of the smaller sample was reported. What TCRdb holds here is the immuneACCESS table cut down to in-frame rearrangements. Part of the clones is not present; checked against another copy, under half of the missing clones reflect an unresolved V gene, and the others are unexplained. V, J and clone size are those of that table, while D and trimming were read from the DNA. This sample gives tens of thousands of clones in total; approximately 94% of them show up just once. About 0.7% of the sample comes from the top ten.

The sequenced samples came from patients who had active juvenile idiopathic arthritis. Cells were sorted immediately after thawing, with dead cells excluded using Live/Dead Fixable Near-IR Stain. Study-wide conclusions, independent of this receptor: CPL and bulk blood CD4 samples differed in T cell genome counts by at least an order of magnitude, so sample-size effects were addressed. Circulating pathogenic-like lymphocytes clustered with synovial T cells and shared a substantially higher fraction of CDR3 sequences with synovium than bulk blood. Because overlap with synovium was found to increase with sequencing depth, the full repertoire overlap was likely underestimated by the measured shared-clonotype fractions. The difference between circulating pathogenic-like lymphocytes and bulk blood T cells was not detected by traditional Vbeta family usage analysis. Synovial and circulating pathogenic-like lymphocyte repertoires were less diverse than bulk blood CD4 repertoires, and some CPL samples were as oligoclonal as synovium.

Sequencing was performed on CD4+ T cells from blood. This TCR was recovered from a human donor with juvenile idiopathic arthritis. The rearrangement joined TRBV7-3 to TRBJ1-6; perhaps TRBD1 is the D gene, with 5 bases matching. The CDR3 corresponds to CASSHGGISPLHF. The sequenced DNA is TGTGCCAGCAGCCACGGGGGAATTTCACCCCTCCACTTT.